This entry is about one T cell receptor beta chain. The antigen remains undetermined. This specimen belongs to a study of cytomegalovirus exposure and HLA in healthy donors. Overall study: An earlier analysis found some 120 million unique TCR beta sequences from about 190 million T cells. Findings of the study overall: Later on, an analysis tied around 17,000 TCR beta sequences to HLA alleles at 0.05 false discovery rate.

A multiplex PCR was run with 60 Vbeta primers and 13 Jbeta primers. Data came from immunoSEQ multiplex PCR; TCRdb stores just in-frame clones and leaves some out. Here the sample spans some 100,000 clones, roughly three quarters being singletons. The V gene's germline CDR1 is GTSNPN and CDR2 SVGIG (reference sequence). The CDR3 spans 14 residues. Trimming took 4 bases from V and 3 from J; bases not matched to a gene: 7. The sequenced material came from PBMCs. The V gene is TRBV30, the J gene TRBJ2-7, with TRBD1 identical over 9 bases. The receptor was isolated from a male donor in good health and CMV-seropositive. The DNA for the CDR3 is TGTGCCTGGACCCTACAGACAGGGGGCTACGAGCAGTACTTC. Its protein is CAWTLQTGGYEQYF. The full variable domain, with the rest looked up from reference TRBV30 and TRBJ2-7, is SQTIHQWPATLVQPVGSPLSLECTVEGTSNPNLYWYRQAAGRGLQLLFYSVGIGQISSEVPQNLSASRPQDRQFILSSKKLLLSDSGFYLCAWTLQTGGYEQYFGPGTRLTVT.